Following are 20 T cell receptor beta chains from one sample sequenced in a study of blood T cell repertoires in COVID-19. TCRdb's copy holds only in-frame clones and misses some; the assay was immunoSEQ multiplex PCR. The sample contains 190,000 or so clones, roughly 89% of which appear only once. The sequenced sample was peripheral blood. The receptors stem from a woman under 30 who had recovered from COVID-19.

This rearrangement joins TRBV7-8 to TRBJ1-1, with 9 bases aligning to TRBD1. This CDR3 is 15 amino acids long. With V trimmed by 5 bases and J by 6 bases, 10 bases remained unmatched. The germline V gene has CDR1 SGHVS and CDR2 FQNEAQ. The DNA for the CDR3 is TGTGCCAGCAGCACCCACCGGGACAGGGCCGCTGAAGCTTTCTTT. Its protein is CASSTHRDRAAEAFF.

This chain connects TRBV19 to TRBJ1-2; D is unclear. The ends were cut back, 5 bases at V and 6 bases at J, with 7 bases in the middle. Germline lookup yields CDR1 LNHDA and CDR2 SQIVND (reference sequence). The CDR3 runs to 11 residues. CDR3 region: CASSRRDGYTF. CDR3 coding DNA: TGTGCCAGTAGTCGCCGCGATGGCTACACCTTC. Drawing the rest from reference TRBV19 and TRBJ1-2, the complete variable domain is DGGITQSPKYLFRKEGQNVTLSCEQNLNHDAMYWYRQDPGQGLRLIYYSQIVNDFQKGDIAEGYSVSREKKESFPLTVTSAQKNPTAFYLCASSRRDGYTFGSGTRLTVV.

This rearrangement joins TRBV10-3 to TRBJ2-5; 9 bases are shared with TRBD2. Losses at the gene ends were 2 bases for V and 5 bases for J; bases not matched to a gene: 6. Germline V gives CDR1 ENHRY, CDR2 SYGVKD. This CDR3 is built from 15 residues. CDR3 residues: CAISEPSGVPETQYF. CDR3 DNA: TGTGCCATCAGTGAGCCTAGCGGGGTCCCCGAGACCCAGTACTTC.

V and J are TRBV5-1 and TRBJ2-7; 9 bases fit TRBD2. V was clipped by 0 bases and J by 3 bases; unmatched bases: 7. Germline V lookup: CDR1 SGHRS, CDR2 YFSETQ. The CDR3 is made up of 16 amino acids. The CDR3, as DNA: TGCGCCAGCAGCTTGGGACTAGCGGCTGCCCACTACGAGCAGTACGTC. Protein sequence: CASSLGLAAAHYEQYV.

This chain joins TRBV24-1 and TRBJ2-3; weak D call: TRBD1 (6 bases). The germline gives CDR1 KGHDR, CDR2 SFDVKD. The CDR3 consists of 14 residues. V lost 5 bases and J 5 bases, leaving 13 bases between the germline ends. CDR3 bases: TGTGCCACCAGTGGATGGGGGCAAGGAGATACGCAGTATTTT. It specifies CATSGWGQGDTQYF.

The V gene is TRBV4-3, the J gene TRBJ1-1, with unresolved D. With 0 bases removed from V and 6 bases from J, the gap between germline ends came to 11 bases. The CDR3 sequence is 14 residues long. Germline loops: CDR1 LGHNA, CDR2 YSLEER. CDR3 in DNA: TGCGCCAGCAGCCAAGAGCCGAGGGTCCCTGAAGCTTTCTTT. Encoded protein: CASSQEPRVPEAFF.

V is TRBV29-1 and J is TRBJ2-5; D is possibly TRBD1 (6 bases). CDR1 SQVTM and CDR2 ANQGSEA come from the germline V gene. Trimming took 3 bases from V and 5 from J, leaving 13 bases between them. The CDR3 is 13 amino acids. CDR3 DNA sequence: TGCAGCGTTGATAAGACGAGGGGGGAGACCCAGTACTTC. Translated, it gives CSVDKTRGETQYF.

The rearrangement links TRBV5-1 to TRBJ1-2, with D uncertain. The germline V gene has CDR1 SGHRS and CDR2 YFSETQ. The CDR3 has 16 amino acids. Between the trimmed V and J ends, which lost 5 bases and 0 bases, there was a span of 17 bases. CDR3 loop: CASRAWVATPNYGYTF. CDR3 DNA sequence: TGCGCCAGCAGAGCTTGGGTAGCTACCCCTAACTATGGCTACACCTTC.

This chain uses TRBV5-1 with TRBJ1-4; a possible D gene is TRBD1 (6 bases). The CDR3 loop spans 15 amino acids. Germline assignment: CDR1 SGHRS and CDR2 YFSETQ. Trimming left V 4 bases short and J 3 bases short, with 13 bases between. CDR3 in DNA: TGCGCCAGCAGCCGGACAGCCCTGGCTAATGAAAAACTGTTTTTT. Translating gives CASSRTALANEKLFF.

This clone was found once. J is TRBJ2-2 and V is TRBV7-6; TRBD2 matches 9 bases. This CDR3 contains 16 residues. V gave up 8 bases and J gave up 3 bases; unmatched junction bases: 10. The V gene's germline CDR1 is SGHVS and CDR2 FNYEAQ. Here the CDR3 reads CASGLAGSSDTGELFF. The CDR3 coding sequence is TGTGCCAGCGGGCTAGCGGGGAGCTCAGACACCGGGGAGCTGTTTTTT. Based on the CDR3 plus reference TRBV7-6 and TRBJ2-2, the full variable domain is GAGVSQSPRYKVTKRGQDVALRCDPISGHVSLYWYRQALGQGPEFLTYFNYEAQQDKSGLPNDRFSAERPEGSISTLTIQRTEQRDSAMYRCASGLAGSSDTGELFFGEGSRLTVL.

The chain is built from TRBV19 and TRBJ1-1; D gene uncertain. CDR3 length: 15 residues. Germline CDR1 reads LNHDA; CDR2 reads SQIVND (reference sequence). Between the trimmed V and J ends, which lost 8 bases and 5 bases, there was a span of 21 bases. The DNA of the CDR3 is TGTGCCAGTCGGTCTCGAGGGAGGAAGAAAACTGAAGCTTTCTTT. The encoded protein is CASRSRGRKKTEAFF.

The chain recombines TRBV11-1 with TRBJ2-5; a possible D gene is TRBD2 (5 bases). Germline V lookup: CDR1 SGHAT, CDR2 FQDESV (reference sequence). Deletions cut 1 base from V and 5 bases from J, with 11 bases between. The CDR3 consists of 14 residues. CDR3 in DNA: TGTGCCAGCAGCTTAGGTCTGTCGGGGGAGACCCAGTACTTC. Translated: CASSLGLSGETQYF.

J is TRBJ2-1 and V is TRBV11-3, with 7 bases aligning to TRBD2. The CDR3 has 17 residues. With 5 bases clipped from V and 0 bases from J, the junction kept 10 bases outside the gene matches. Germline V gene data show CDR1 as SGHNT and CDR2 as YENEEA. The CDR3 bases are TGTGCCAGCAGCCTCAGAAGCGGGACGGTCTCCTACAATGAGCAGTTCTTC. Its protein product is CASSLRSGTVSYNEQFF.

This chain links TRBV7-9 with TRBJ1-2, with 8 bases that match TRBD1. This CDR3 is 14 amino acids long. J was trimmed by 1 base and V by 2 bases; bases with no gene match: 0. From germline, CDR1 is SEHNR and CDR2 FQNEAQ (reference sequence). For the CDR3, the DNA is TGTGCCAGCAGCTTAACAGGGGGTAACTATGGCTACACCTTC. This gives the protein CASSLTGGNYGYTF.

This clone has just one count. This same CDR3 is encoded by further DNA sequences in the sample. This chain links TRBV7-3 with TRBJ2-1, with a tentative D call TRBD2 (5 bases). The germline V gene encodes CDR1 SGHTA and CDR2 FQGTGA. The CDR3 is 13 residues long. The V end was cut by 4 bases, the J end by 9 bases, with 13 bases between. The CDR3 DNA follows: TGTGCCAGCAGCTCCCTTAGCGTGGGTGAGCAGTTCTTC. Its protein is CASSSLSVGEQFF.

The chain employs TRBV6-5 and TRBJ2-7; 7 bases are shared with TRBD1. Germline CDR1 is MNHEY and CDR2 is SVGAGI. Germline trimming cut 6 bases from V and 0 bases from J; bases unmatched to any gene: 8. This CDR3 region has 15 residues. As DNA, the CDR3 is TGTGCCAGCAGGGATACAGGGGCGGCCTCCTACGAGCAGTACTTC. It encodes CASRDTGAASYEQYF.

The V gene is TRBV7-3, the J gene TRBJ2-7; 8 bases are shared with TRBD1. Losses at the gene ends were 4 bases for V and 6 bases for J; bases not matched to a gene: 8. There are 14 residues in the CDR3. Germline lookup yields CDR1 SGHTA and CDR2 FQGTGA. CDR3: CASSWTGMGSEQYF. CDR3 bases: TGTGCCAGCAGCTGGACAGGGATGGGCTCCGAGCAGTACTTC.

This rearrangement joins TRBV7-8 to TRBJ2-7; 7 bases map to TRBD1. Germline V CDR1 and CDR2: SGHVS, FQNEAQ. This CDR3 spans 15 amino acids. With V trimmed by 1 base and J by 2 bases, 5 bases remained unmatched. CDR3 in DNA: TGTGCCAGCAGCTTAGAGAGGGGGCCGACCTACGAGCAGTACGTC. It is translated as CASSLERGPTYEQYV.

The rearrangement joins TRBV5-1 to TRBJ2-2; 11 positions agree with TRBD2. Trimming removed 3 bases from V and 6 bases from J; junction bases left unmatched: 4. The CDR3 covers 15 residues. Germline V gene data show CDR1 as SGHRS and CDR2 as YFSETQ. For the CDR3, the DNA is TGCGCCAGCAGCTCCACTAGCGGGAGTGCCGGGGAGCTGTTTTTT. It specifies CASSSTSGSAGELFF. The whole variable domain, remainder taken from reference TRBV5-1 and TRBJ2-2, is KAGVTQTPRYLIKTRGQQVTLSCSPISGHRSVSWYQQTPGQGLQFLFEYFSETQRNKGNFPGRFSGRQFSNSRSEMNVSTLELGDSALYLCASSSTSGSAGELFFGEGSRLTVL.

The chain joins TRBV5-4 to TRBJ2-7; possibly TRBD1 for D (5 bases). V lost 0 bases, J lost 2 bases, and 9 bases lay in between. The CDR3 is 14 residues long. Germline V gene data show CDR1 as SGHNT and CDR2 as YYREEE (reference sequence). For the CDR3, the DNA is TGTGCCAGCAGCTTGGGACAGTATCCCTACGAGCAGTACTTC. Translating gives CASSLGQYPYEQYF.